This entry is about one T cell receptor (beta chain). These data are taken from a study of control samples from healthy donors and cancer patients. Germline lookup yields CDR1 SNHLY and CDR2 FYNNEI. This CDR3 has 14 amino acids. V was clipped by 8 bases and J by 7 bases; unmatched bases: 9. Only in-frame clones appear in the TCRdb table, and some are missing; sequencing was by immunoSEQ multiplex PCR. The data hold 150,000 to 200,000 clones, with roughly 88% observed a single time. The genes are TRBV2 and TRBJ1-4, with 8 nucleotides matching TRBD1. The source is a man aged 18 to 29 in good health. Sequencing was performed on blood. This CDR3 reads CASHGRTGREKLFF. The CDR3, as DNA: TGTGCCAGCCATGGGCGGACAGGGCGTGAAAAACTGTTTTTT.